This TCR beta chain was recorded in a study of Graves' ophthalmopathy and Graves' hyperthyroidism. The germline CDR1 and CDR2 sequences are SGDLS and YYNGEE. The CDR3 covers 14 residues. In the case of this clonotype: The junction departs from the called germline gene at one end, perhaps through a read error.

RNA transcripts were the template, and TCR beta CDR3 regions were amplified from them. In the first round, RT-PCR was carried out with HTBI primers, and a multiplex PCR formed the second round. TCRdb reprocessed the multiplex PCR reads via MiXCR and lists one record per CDR3 protein. The repertoire includes about 240,000 distinct CDR3 sequences, around 45% of them detected once, and about 45% sits in the top ten. Fresh peripheral blood (about 10 ml) yielded the PBMCs. The specimen was peripheral blood. The source is an adult man with Graves' ophthalmopathy. The chain employs TRBV9 and TRBJ2-5, with 8 bases identical to TRBD1. CDR3 sequence: CASSLDGQGETQYF. The CDR3 DNA follows: TGCGCCAGCAGCTTGGATGGACAGGGAGAGACCCAGTACTTC.